Described below is a single TCR beta chain sequence and its context. Antigen: not known. This record belongs to a study of a mutant IDH1 vaccine in newly diagnosed glioma. In the study overall: Following radiotherapy alone, or alongside temozolomide cycles, vaccination was started after an interval of 4-6 weeks.

Germline V lookup: CDR1 PRHDT, CDR2 FYEKMQ (reference sequence). V was shortened by 5 bases and J by 5 bases, with 19 bases between the two germline ends. This CDR3 spans 15 amino acids. Time point meaning: week 35, safety follow-up. Every vaccine dose comprised 300 ug of mutant IDH1 20-mer peptide plus topical imiquimod. The study enrolled donors with new WHO grade 3 or 4 IDH1-mutant, ATRX-lost astrocytomas. TCRdb keeps only in-frame clones here, not all; method: immunoSEQ multiplex PCR. The data hold more than 45,000 clones, with around nine tenths observed a single time. Whole-study results and caveats: Across multiple MHC alleles, 93.3% of patients had vaccine-induced responses.

Here the sequenced sample was PBMCs, taken from a glioma patient whose treatment included an IDH1 peptide vaccine. The sequence was obtained from a woman aged 40 to 50 with glioma. The chain joins TRBV13 to TRBJ2-7, with a possible D match to TRBD1 (6 bases). The CDR3 reads CASSRKLTGLNEQYF. DNA for the CDR3: TGTGCCAGCAGCCGTAAGTTGACAGGCCTCAACGAGCAGTACTTC.